A selection of T cell receptor beta chains follows, all from one sample in a study of T cells after yellow fever vaccination. TCRdb processed the 5' RACE reads anew with MiXCR; each CDR3 protein has one entry. Altogether about 260,000 distinct CDR3 sequences are present, roughly 5% being singletons, with the ten largest covering around 3.3%. This sample comprised CD4+ T cells sorted from PBMCs, obtained on the day of the yellow fever booster vaccination. The receptor source for this set is a young man who received the YFV17D yellow fever vaccine. Each CDR3 is given with its conserved first and last residue. Each record gives: V gene, CDR3 length, J gene, D gene, clone size, CDR3 protein, CDR3 DNA. A D gene is named only where the DNA matches it firmly. Only part of the rows carry a size: once, few, many, or a class if the clone is expanded.

TRBV7-9,13,TRBJ2-3,-,few,CATGGSVSDTQYF,TGTGCCACAGGGGGGTCTGTATCAGATACGCAGTATTTT
TRBV6-5,14,TRBJ2-5,TRBD1,few,CASSWDRGKETQYF,TGTGCCAGCAGTTGGGACAGGGGTAAAGAGACCCAGTACTTC
TRBV7-2,16,TRBJ2-1,TRBD2,-,CASSPLGAGGPDEQFF,TGTGCCAGCAGCCCTTTGGGGGCGGGGGGGCCAGATGAGCAGTTCTTC
TRBV20-1,12,TRBJ2-7,-,few,CSARGAGIEQYF,TGCAGTGCTAGAGGGGCGGGGATCGAGCAGTACTTC
TRBV23-1,22,TRBJ2-7,TRBD1,many,CASSQSYLPQGGPEDRLEEQYF,TGCGCCAGCAGTCAATCTTATTTGCCCCAAGGGGGACCCGAGGACAGGTTGGAAGAGCAGTACTTC
TRBV15,16,TRBJ2-5,-,many,CATSSGEGGAGETQYF,TGTGCCACCAGCAGTGGAGAAGGGGGGGCTGGAGAGACCCAGTACTTC
TRBV18,14,TRBJ1-6,-,few,CASSPQTGNSPPHF,TGTGCCAGCTCACCACAGACGGGAAATTCACCCCCCCACTTT
TRBV20-1,13,TRBJ1-2,-,-,CSASVQGGYGYTF,TGCAGTGCTAGTGTTCAGGGCGGCTATGGCTACACCTTC
TRBV5-1,12,TRBJ2-5,-,-,CASSKQQETQYF,TGCGCCAGCAGTAAACAGCAAGAGACCCAGTACTTC
TRBV10-3,16,TRBJ2-3,-,few,CAISDGALENLDTQYF,TGTGCCATCAGTGATGGGGCCTTGGAAAACTTGGATACGCAGTATTTT
TRBV5-1,17,TRBJ1-6,TRBD1,many,CASSWGQGGSYNSPLHF,TGCGCCAGCAGCTGGGGACAGGGCGGCTCCTATAATTCACCCCTCCACTTT